This TCR beta chain was retrieved from a study of blood T cell repertoires in COVID-19 (TCRdb year 2020). Turning to the overall study: Samples covering the acute and convalescent phases of COVID-19 were provided by collaborators in the United States, Italy and Spain. The samples were drawn from the first 160 participants of the ongoing ImmuneRACE study and from 1,254 subjects provided by 6 global collaborators. A de-identified subject ID, COVID-19 status, age in years and sex were almost always included in the sample metadata. The dataset comprised deeply sampled blood TCRbeta repertoires from subjects exposed to, actively infected with, or recovered from COVID-19. The repertoires were released in a freely available public database intended as a resource for research on the immune response to SARS-CoV-2. Where HLA class I and class II types were available, the types were taken from metadata supplied by the sample provider, not from assay-based typing. The material from the prospective study consisted of cDNA or gDNA derived from T cells, B-cell-depleted T cells, or PBMCs.

From the cysteine up to the phenylalanine, the CDR3 has a length of 15 residues. Of all the DNA, just the CDR3 is kept, 45 bases in frame from base 1. The germline ends are 9 bases apart after V is trimmed by 2 bases and J by 4 bases. In the germline V gene, CDR1 corresponds to SNHLY and CDR2 to FYNNEI. Overall results and qualifications from the work: How much clinical and demographic metadata was included differed by source and by participant, and the metadata was provided uncurated.

TCRbeta CDR3 regions were amplified from genomic DNA using the immunoSEQ Assay, a bias-controlled multiplex PCR. The study's own analysis went as follows. Within the assay, amplification of reference gene primers was used to estimate how many nucleated cells each sample contained. To quantify the absolute abundance of each unique TCRbeta CDR3 rearrangement, sequence reads were collapsed and filtered. For each sample, productive Simpson clonality was calculated as the square root of Simpson's diversity index across productive rearrangements. The table comes from immuneACCESS by way of TCRdb, which keeps in-frame sequences with V and J called. Part of the clones is missing from these tables; in studies checked, under half for an unresolved V gene and the rest for unknown reasons. The D gene and trimming were derived from the DNA, and the V and J assignments and clone size from that table. The sample data list 390,000 or so clones, and more than 75% of these were observed just once. Together, the top ten hold under 11% of the sample.

Turning to this clone: Its antigen remains undetermined. Nothing much larger sits one base from this clone, and base qualities are not available.

At one collaborating source in Seattle, patients were enrolled during active infection and were followed longitudinally through the course of disease. Collaborating institutions collected whole blood in K2EDTA tubes following their own protocols. For TCRbeta analysis, collaborator samples were shipped as frozen whole blood, as isolated PBMCs, or as DNA extracted from either sample type. The sample taken for sequencing was peripheral blood. The receptor comes from a woman aged 25 to 45 with COVID-19, enrolled during active disease. The V and J segments used are TRBV2 and TRBJ1-6, and possibly TRBD1, on 6 matching bases. The DNA sequence reads TGTGCCAGCAGTGAAAGGACAGAGTATAATTCACCCCTCCACTTT. It translates to CASSERTEYNSPLHF.